The clone carrying this T cell receptor beta chain showed up many times. There were TCR beta CDR3 regions amplified from RNA transcripts. TCR CDR3 underwent first-round RT-PCR with the HTBI primer set. TCRdb reprocessed the multiplex PCR reads via MiXCR and lists one record per CDR3 protein. The sample contains a few hundred thousand distinct CDR3 sequences, about 16% of which appear only once. The sample belongs to a study of T cells in Graves' hyperthyroidism and ophthalmopathy. The V end was cut by 3 bases, the J end by 6 bases, with 14 bases between. This CDR3 spans 14 amino acids. Germline V lookup: CDR1 MNHEY, CDR2 SMNVEV (reference sequence).

The chain couples TRBV27 to TRBJ1-2; D might be TRBD1 (5 bases). The receptor was isolated from a woman between 40 and 55 years old with Graves' ophthalmopathy. Material for sequencing was blood. CDR3 sequence (DNA): TGTGCCAGCAGTTTGTCGGGAGGGGCAGATGGCTACACCTTC. It encodes CASSLSGGADGYTF.